This T cell receptor beta chain was identified during a study of cytomegalovirus exposure and HLA in healthy donors. On this clone itself: What it binds is not known.

With 5 bases removed from V and 5 bases from J, the gap between germline ends came to 16 bases. Germline V gene sequence: CDR1 SGHTA, CDR2 FQGTGA. This CDR3 has 15 residues. Study-wide results and limits: The authors assumed roughly uniform sequencing depth across donors for presence/absence analyses. In vitro data verified three CMV-associated chains as specific for CMV antigens.

PCR employed 60 Vbeta and 13 Jbeta primers. The assay was immunoSEQ multiplex PCR, and TCRdb's table has in-frame clones only and misses some. The profile shows roughly 120,000 clones, approximately 81% of them singletons. The TCR comes from a man aged 18 to 35 in good health and CMV-seronegative. The specimen sequenced was PBMCs. The chain recombines TRBV7-3 with TRBJ2-1; D may be TRBD1 (6 bases). The CDR3 DNA sequence: TGTGCCAGCAGCCCCAACAGGGATGGGGACAATGAGCAGTTCTTC. Translation gives CASSPNRDGDNEQFF.